One sample yielded the 16 T cell receptor beta chains listed below, sequenced in a study of early T cells in non-severe SARS-CoV-2 infection. A single record per CDR3 protein comes from TCRdb applying MiXCR to the 5' RACE reads. The repertoire holds tens of thousands of distinct CDR3 sequences, with 4% to 4.5% as singletons. The sequencing sample was made of whole blood. The receptor source for this set is an adult who was a healthcare worker with PCR-confirmed SARS-CoV-2 infection or an uninfected control (not recorded which).

This clonotype was picked up many times. V gene TRBV5-4 combines with J gene TRBJ1-6; D might be TRBD1 (5 bases). CDR1 is SGHNT and CDR2 is YYREEE in the germline V gene (reference sequence). CDR3 size: 13 residues. V shed 2 bases and J shed 7 bases, with 7 bases lying between them. The CDR3 spells CASSFPGNSPLHF. The CDR3, as DNA: TGTGCCAGCAGCTTCCCAGGGAATTCACCCCTCCACTTT.

This clonotype was picked up many times. The rearrangement uses TRBV9 and TRBJ2-3; D not resolved. V was pared by 0 bases and J by 8 bases, with 10 bases between. Germline V gene data show CDR1 as SGDLS and CDR2 as YYNGEE. The CDR3 length is 13 residues. CDR3 region: CASSVVMGSTQYF. The CDR3, as DNA: TGTGCCAGCAGCGTAGTTATGGGTTCTACGCAGTATTTT.

There are a few counts of this clonotype. V usage is TRBV27 and J usage is TRBJ1-1, with D unclear. The germline gives CDR1 MNHEY, CDR2 SMNVEV (reference sequence). The CDR3 consists of 13 residues. The ends were cut back, 1 base at V and 4 bases at J, with 7 bases in the middle. The CDR3 loop is CASSLFSGTEAFF. The DNA for the CDR3 is TGTGCCAGCAGTTTATTCAGTGGCACTGAAGCTTTCTTT.

At least ten counts were recorded for this clonotype. V and J are TRBV5-1 and TRBJ2-5, with 7 bases that match TRBD1. CDR3 length: 14 amino acids. The junction had 9 bases not matched to a gene; V was cut back by 5 bases and J by 5 bases. CDR1 SGHRS and CDR2 YFSETQ come from the germline V gene. CDR3 in amino acids: CASRWTGAMETQYF. CDR3 sequence (DNA): TGCGCCAGCAGGTGGACAGGAGCCATGGAGACCCAGTACTTC.

This clonotype was counted at least ten times. This chain links TRBV2 with TRBJ2-2; 8 bases align to TRBD1. Trimming removed 6 bases from V and 1 base from J; junction bases left unmatched: 1. Germline V CDR1 and CDR2: SNHLY, FYNNEI. This CDR3 region has 14 residues. CDR3 in amino acids: CASSGTGNTGELFF. In nucleotides, the CDR3 is TGTGCCAGCAGCGGGACAGGGAACACCGGGGAGCTGTTTTTT.

This sequence joins TRBV2 and TRBJ2-1; a possible D gene is TRBD2 (6 bases). The CDR3 is 14 amino acids. Per the germline V gene, CDR1 is SNHLY and CDR2 is FYNNEI. Deletions cut 7 bases from V and 5 bases from J, with 15 bases between. In DNA form, the CDR3 reads TGTGCCAGCACCGCCGGGACTTACCACAATGAGCAGTTCTTC. Protein: CASTAGTYHNEQFF.

This clonotype was picked up many times. The rearrangement uses TRBV7-2 and TRBJ2-7; D is perhaps TRBD2 (5 bases). CDR1 and CDR2 (germline): SGHTA, FQGNSA. The CDR3 consists of 13 residues. Trimming removed 3 bases at V and 6 bases at J, with 12 bases between. The CDR3 spells CASSFRLFAEQYF. The CDR3 DNA sequence: TGTGCCAGCAGCTTTCGACTATTTGCCGAGCAGTACTTC.

This clonotype has a count of ten or more. The chain has TRBV27 and TRBJ2-1; D is possibly TRBD2 (6 bases). The CDR3 contains 15 residues. V dropped 10 bases and J dropped 0 bases, with 16 bases sitting between them. CDR1 MNHEY and CDR2 SMNVEV come from the germline V gene (reference sequence). The CDR3 nucleotides are TGTGCCACCCAACCTCGGCGGGACTCCTACAATGAGCAGTTCTTC. This codes for CATQPRRDSYNEQFF.

The sample holds many counts of this clonotype. The chain links TRBV6-1 to TRBJ1-3, with D unclear. CDR1 is MNHNS, CDR2 SASEGT, per germline. V was clipped by 4 bases and J by 0 bases, with 4 bases between them. The length of the CDR3 is 13 residues. The CDR3 spells CASSGFSGNTIYF. CDR3 nucleotide sequence: TGTGCCAGCAGTGGATTCTCTGGAAACACCATATATTTT.

There are many counts of this clonotype. The rearrangement uses TRBV6-6 and TRBJ2-1, with 9 nucleotides matching TRBD1. V lost 5 bases to trimming and J lost 6 bases; unmatched junction nucleotides: 5. Germline CDR1 and CDR2: MNHNY and SVGAGI (reference sequence). There are 14 residues in the CDR3. CDR3 DNA sequence: TGTGCCAGCAGTAAACCGGGACAGGGCAATGAGCAGTTCTTC. It translates to CASSKPGQGNEQFF.

This clonotype was observed many times. This chain connects TRBV15 to TRBJ2-3, with 11 bases that match TRBD2. Germline CDR1 is LNHNV and CDR2 is YYDKDF (reference sequence). This CDR3 is built from 16 residues. Trimming took 0 bases from V and 6 from J; bases not matched to a gene: 5. The CDR3 bases are TGTGCCACCAGCAGAGATCGGGCTAGCGGGAGGGATACGCAGTATTTT. It is translated as CATSRDRASGRDTQYF.

This clonotype has a count of ten or more. V is TRBV28 and J is TRBJ2-1, with no clear D. V was trimmed by 6 bases and J by 3 bases, leaving 12 bases between them. The CDR3 is 14 residues long. The germline gives CDR1 MDHEN, CDR2 SYDVKM. The CDR3, as DNA: TGTGCCAGCAGCCCCGGAGATGGCTACAATGAGCAGTTCTTC. Amino acid sequence: CASSPGDGYNEQFF.

Ten or more counts support this clonotype. The chain is built from TRBV7-2 and TRBJ2-2; D unresolved. Germline loops: CDR1 SGHTA, CDR2 FQGNSA. Trimming pared 1 base from V and 1 base from J, leaving 4 bases between. The CDR3 is made up of 14 amino acids. In DNA, the CDR3 is TGTGCCAGCAGCTTAGGAATGAACACCGGGGAGCTGTTTTTT. Protein product: CASSLGMNTGELFF.

This clonotype was seen many times. This chain joins TRBV29-1 and TRBJ1-2; TRBD1 is a possible D gene (5 bases). Per germline, CDR1 SQVTM and CDR2 ANQGSEA. The CDR3 extends over 13 amino acids. V dropped 6 bases and J dropped 0 bases, with 11 bases sitting between them. CDR3 sequence reads: CSVRGDTNYGYTF. The CDR3 DNA reads as TGCAGCGTGCGAGGGGATACTAACTATGGCTACACCTTC.

This clonotype has ten or more counts. The CDR3 coding sequence is TGTGCCAGCAGCTTAGGGGGGAGTTCCGAGCAGTACTTC. Residues: CASSLGGSSEQYF. The J gene is TRBJ2-7, the V gene TRBV7-9; D may match TRBD1 or TRBD2 (5 bases each). CDR1 and CDR2 (germline): SEHNR, FQNEAQ (reference sequence). The CDR3 sequence is 13 residues long. Deletions cut 1 base from V and 6 bases from J, with 10 bases between.

This clonotype was recorded at least ten times. This chain links TRBV18 with TRBJ1-3; unclear D gene. V lost 0 bases to trimming and J lost 1 base, with 7 bases between them. CDR3 size: 15 residues. The germline gives CDR1 KGHSH, CDR2 LQKENI. The CDR3: CASSPPSVSGNTIYF. The DNA of the CDR3 is TGTGCCAGCTCACCACCGTCCGTGTCTGGAAACACCATATATTTT.